One and the same sample provided the 20 T cell receptor beta chains below, sequenced in a study of T cell responses to AZD1222 COVID-19 vaccine. Assay used: immunoSEQ multiplex PCR; TCRdb lists only in-frame clones, some missing. The table has approximately 110,000 clones, about 90% seen once. The sample was peripheral blood, taken 28 days after the second AZD1222 dose. The receptors originated from an adult who received the AZD1222 COVID-19 vaccine.

The chain couples TRBV7-2 to TRBJ1-5; 7 nucleotides match TRBD1. Looked up from germline, CDR1 is SGHTA and CDR2 is FQGNSA. The CDR3 totals 13 residues. Losses at the gene ends were 5 bases for V and 4 bases for J; bases not matched to a gene: 2. CDR3 sequence reads: CASSQGQNQPQHF. CDR3 DNA sequence: TGTGCCAGCAGCCAGGGACAGAATCAGCCCCAGCATTTT. Full variable domain (outside the CDR3, taken from reference TRBV7-2 and TRBJ1-5): GAGVSQSPSNKVTEKGKDVELRCDPISGHTALYWYRQSLGQGLEFLIYFQGNSAPDKSGLPSDRFSAERTGGSVSTLTIQRTQQEDSAVYLCASSQGQNQPQHFGDGTRLSIL.

The chain recombines TRBV27 with TRBJ2-7, with 10 bases that match TRBD2. V gave up 2 bases and J gave up 1 base; unmatched junction bases: 8. The germline gives CDR1 MNHEY, CDR2 SMNVEV (reference sequence). CDR3 length equals 17 residues. CDR3 DNA: TGTGCCAGCAGTTTACTTACCAGCGGGAGGGGATCCTACGAGCAGTACTTC. It yields the protein CASSLLTSGRGSYEQYF.

The genes are TRBV7-9 and TRBJ1-5; D possibly corresponds to TRBD1 (6 bases). The CDR3 consists of 17 residues. Germline CDR1 SEHNR, CDR2 FQNEAQ (reference sequence). Between the trimmed V and J ends, which lost 5 bases and 2 bases, there was a span of 19 bases. The CDR3 DNA follows: TGTGCCAGCAGCGCAAGCCGATACAGGGAAGGCAATCAGCCCCAGCATTTT. It codes for CASSASRYREGNQPQHF. The variable domain in full, completed from reference TRBV7-9 and TRBJ1-5, reads DTGVSQNPRHKITKRGQNVTFRCDPISEHNRLYWYRQTLGQGPEFLTYFQNEAQLEKSRLLSDRFSAERPKGSFSTLEIQRTEQGDSAMYLCASSASRYREGNQPQHFGDGTRLSIL.

The sample holds one count of this clone. The chain is built from TRBV7-3 and TRBJ2-2; TRBD2 agrees at 11 bases. V lost 5 bases, J lost 4 bases, and 9 bases stayed unmatched. Germline values: CDR1 SGHTA, CDR2 FQGTGA. This CDR3 has 17 amino acids. CDR3 in DNA: TGTGCCAGCAGCCGTTTAGCGGGAGGGCCCTCCACCGGGGAGCTGTTTTTT. It specifies CASSRLAGGPSTGELFF.

The J gene is TRBJ2-7, the V gene TRBV19, with 9 bases identical to TRBD1. V was pared by 1 base and J by 3 bases, with 4 bases of the junction left unmatched. The CDR3 runs 15 residues. The germline CDR1 and CDR2 sequences are LNHDA and SQIVND (reference sequence). CDR3 in DNA: TGTGCCAGTAGTATAGGCCTGGGACAGGGCTACGAGCAGTACTTC. This sequence encodes CASSIGLGQGYEQYF.

This sequence joins TRBV7-6 and TRBJ2-2; 7 bases match TRBD1. J gave up 6 bases and V 1 base, and 17 bases lay outside the gene matches. The CDR3 loop spans 19 amino acids. Germline assignment: CDR1 SGHVS and CDR2 FNYEAQ. CDR3: CASSLGDSVYFKNPGELFF. The DNA for the CDR3 is TGTGCCAGCAGCTTAGGGGACAGCGTCTACTTCAAAAACCCCGGGGAGCTGTTTTTT.

J is TRBJ2-1 and V is TRBV30; TRBD1 matches at 10 bases. This CDR3 has 14 amino acids. CDR1 and CDR2 from the germline V gene are GTSNPN and SVGIG (reference sequence). V lost 4 bases, J lost 5 bases, and 5 bases stayed unmatched. CDR3 DNA sequence: TGTGCCTGGAATGGACAGGGGGGGAACAATGAGCAGTTCTTC. It is translated as CAWNGQGGNNEQFF.

This clone has more than one count but fewer than ten. The V and J genes are TRBV5-4 and TRBJ1-5, with D hard to call. The V end was cut by 1 base, the J end by 5 bases, with 7 bases between. The CDR3 runs 13 residues. Germline V gene lookup returns CDR1 SGHNT and CDR2 YYREEE (reference sequence). The chain's CDR3 is CASSLMPDQPQHF. CDR3 DNA sequence: TGTGCCAGCAGCTTGATGCCCGATCAGCCCCAGCATTTT.

J is TRBJ1-6 and V is TRBV3-1 (or the pseudogene TRBV3-2); D is uncertain. Trimming took off 1 base at V and 9 bases at J, with 10 bases between the two ends. The CDR3 has 14 amino acids. Germline CDR1 LGHDT, CDR2 YNNKEL (reference sequence). CDR3 bases: TGTGCCAGCAGCCAAGCCATCCTGGGTTCACCCCTCCACTTT. Amino acids: CASSQAILGSPLHF.

The chain combines TRBV6-1 with TRBJ2-7, with 10 bases matching TRBD2. The CDR3 runs to 15 residues. Germline CDR1 MNHNS, CDR2 SASEGT. The trim removed 1 base at V and 3 bases at J, leaving 3 bases unmatched. The CDR3 protein is CASSEVGLADYEQYF. As DNA, the CDR3 is TGTGCCAGCAGTGAAGTCGGACTAGCGGACTACGAGCAGTACTTC.

This sequence joins TRBV7-2 and TRBJ1-5; D is unresolved. CDR1 and CDR2 (germline): SGHTA, FQGNSA. The CDR3 covers 13 residues. Trimming shortened V by 10 bases and J by 7 bases, and 17 bases separated the two germline ends. CDR3 residues: CATALGNGQPQHF. Written as DNA, the CDR3 is TGTGCCACCGCCTTGGGTAATGGACAGCCCCAGCATTTT.

The V and J genes are TRBV5-4 and TRBJ1-2, with 10 bases fitting TRBD1. With 0 bases clipped from V and 7 bases from J, the junction kept 6 bases outside the gene matches. The CDR3 has 15 residues. Looked up from germline, CDR1 is SGHNT and CDR2 is YYREEE (reference sequence). CDR3 DNA sequence: TGTGCCAGCAGCTTGGGAGACAGGGGGCGTAGTGGCTACACCTTC. As protein: CASSLGDRGRSGYTF.

This chain joins TRBV29-1 and TRBJ1-1, with a possible D match to TRBD1 (5 bases). V shed 6 bases and J shed 7 bases, with 18 bases lying between them. Germline assignment: CDR1 SQVTM and CDR2 ANQGSEA. The length of the CDR3 is 13 residues. CDR3 coding DNA: TGCAGCGTCCATCGGGGGGGTTGGAATGAAGCTTTCTTT. This gives the protein CSVHRGGWNEAFF.

This chain connects TRBV7-2 to TRBJ2-1, with D maybe TRBD2 (5 bases). CDR1 is SGHTA and CDR2 is FQGNSA in the germline V gene. Trimming removed 3 bases at V and 2 bases at J, with 11 bases between. The CDR3 totals 15 residues. CDR3 sequence: CASSFASGPYNEQFF. In DNA, the CDR3 is TGTGCCAGCAGCTTCGCCAGCGGACCCTACAATGAGCAGTTCTTC.

This clone was counted only a few times. The V call is TRBV29-1, the J call TRBJ2-2, with 7 bases fitting TRBD1. Germline loops: CDR1 SQVTM, CDR2 ANQGSEA. This CDR3 is 12 amino acids long. The J segment lost 6 bases and the V segment lost 4 bases, leaving 2 bases of the junction unmatched. The DNA for the CDR3 is TGCAGCGTTGGACAGGGAGCCGGGGAGCTGTTTTTT. It is translated as CSVGQGAGELFF.

The V gene is TRBV11-2, the J gene TRBJ1-5; 9 bases are shared with TRBD1. J gave up 6 bases and V 5 bases, and 11 bases lay outside the gene matches. The CDR3 is 16 residues long. Germline CDR1 and CDR2: SGHAT and FQNNGV. DNA of the CDR3: TGTGCCAGCAGCACAAGGTGGGACAGGGCGGGTCAGCCCCAGCATTTT. Translation: CASSTRWDRAGQPQHF.

This chain joins TRBV6-2 or TRBV6-3 and TRBJ1-3; weak D call: TRBD1 (6 bases). Germline V CDR1 and CDR2: MNHEY, SVGEGT. This CDR3 comprises 15 residues. Trimming removed 4 bases at V and 1 base at J, with 11 bases between. CDR3 nucleotide sequence: TGTGCCAGCAGTTTCTCGACAGGATCTGGAAACACCATATATTTT. Its translation is CASSFSTGSGNTIYF.

V gene TRBV28 combines with J gene TRBJ1-1; the D is unclear. V was cut by 1 base and J by 1 base, with 7 bases left in between. The germline gives CDR1 MDHEN, CDR2 SYDVKM. The CDR3 spans 14 residues. The CDR3 nucleotides are TGTGCCAGCAGTTTATTGGGAGCGAACACTGAAGCTTTCTTT. As protein: CASSLLGANTEAFF.

The chain recombines TRBV5-1 with TRBJ1-5, with 7 bases lining up with TRBD1. The germline CDR1 and CDR2 sequences are SGHRS and YFSETQ. This CDR3 spans 16 amino acids. Germline trimming cut 0 bases from V and 2 bases from J; bases unmatched to any gene: 5. The CDR3 region has the DNA TGCGCCAGCAGCTTGGGCGGAGGGGGCGGCAATCAGCCCCAGCATTTT. Its translation is CASSLGGGGGNQPQHF. Using reference TRBV5-1 and TRBJ1-5 for the parts outside the CDR3, the full variable domain is KAGVTQTPRYLIKTRGQQVTLSCSPISGHRSVSWYQQTPGQGLQFLFEYFSETQRNKGNFPGRFSGRQFSNSRSEMNVSTLELGDSALYLCASSLGGGGGNQPQHFGDGTRLSIL.

The rearrangement uses TRBV28 and TRBJ1-4, with D possibly TRBD1 on 5 matching bases. Trimming stripped 6 bases from V and 4 bases from J, with 6 bases between. Germline V lookup: CDR1 MDHEN, CDR2 SYDVKM. There are 12 residues in the CDR3. The CDR3 loop reads CASSDSNEKLFF. As DNA, the CDR3 is TGTGCCAGCAGCGACAGTAATGAAAAACTGTTTTTT.